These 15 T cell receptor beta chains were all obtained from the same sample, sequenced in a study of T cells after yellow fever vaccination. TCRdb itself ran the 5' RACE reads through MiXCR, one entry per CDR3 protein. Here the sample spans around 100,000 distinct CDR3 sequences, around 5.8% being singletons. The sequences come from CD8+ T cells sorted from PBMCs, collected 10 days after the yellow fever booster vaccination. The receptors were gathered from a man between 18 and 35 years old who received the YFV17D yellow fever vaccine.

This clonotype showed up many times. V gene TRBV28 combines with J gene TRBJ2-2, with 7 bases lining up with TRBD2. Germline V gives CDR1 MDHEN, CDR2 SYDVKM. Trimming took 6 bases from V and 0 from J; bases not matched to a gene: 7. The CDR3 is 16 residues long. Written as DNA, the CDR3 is TGTGCCAGCAGCGCTCAGGCGGGGGCGAACACCGGGGAGCTGTTTTTT. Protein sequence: CASSAQAGANTGELFF. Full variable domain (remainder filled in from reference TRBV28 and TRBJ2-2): DVKVTQSSRYLVKRTGEKVFLECVQDMDHENMFWYRQDPGLGLRLIYFSYDVKMKEKGDIPEGYSVSREKKERFSLILESASTNQTSMYLCASSAQAGANTGELFFGEGSRLTVL.

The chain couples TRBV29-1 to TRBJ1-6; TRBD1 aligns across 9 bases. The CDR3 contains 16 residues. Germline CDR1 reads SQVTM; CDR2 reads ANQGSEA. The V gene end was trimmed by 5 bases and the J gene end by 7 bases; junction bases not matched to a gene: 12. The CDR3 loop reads CSVPLDRGVRNSPLHF. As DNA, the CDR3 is TGCAGCGTTCCATTGGACAGGGGTGTTAGGAATTCACCCCTCCACTTT.

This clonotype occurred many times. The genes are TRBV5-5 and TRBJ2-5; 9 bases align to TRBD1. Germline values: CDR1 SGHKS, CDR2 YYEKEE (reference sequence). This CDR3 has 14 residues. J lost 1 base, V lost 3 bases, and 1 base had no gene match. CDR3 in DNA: TGTGCCAGCAGCTGGGGACAGGGCCAAGAGACCCAGTACTTC. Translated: CASSWGQGQETQYF.

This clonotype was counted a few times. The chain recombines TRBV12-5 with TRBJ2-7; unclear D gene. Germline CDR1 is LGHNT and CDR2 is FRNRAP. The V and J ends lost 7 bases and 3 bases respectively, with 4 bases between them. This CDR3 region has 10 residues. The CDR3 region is CASALYEQYF. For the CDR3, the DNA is TGTGCTAGTGCCCTCTACGAGCAGTACTTC.

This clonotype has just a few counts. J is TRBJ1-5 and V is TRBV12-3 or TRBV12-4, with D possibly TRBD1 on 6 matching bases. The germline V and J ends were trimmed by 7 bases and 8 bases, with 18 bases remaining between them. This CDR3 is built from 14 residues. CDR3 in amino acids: CASTLGGAPEPQHF. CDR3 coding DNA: TGTGCCAGCACCCTAGGGGGGGCCCCGGAGCCCCAGCATTTT.

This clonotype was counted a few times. The CDR3 DNA reads TGCGCCAGCAGACGCCCGACGGAAGATACGCAGTATTTT. Translating gives CASRRPTEDTQYF. The chain joins TRBV5-1 to TRBJ2-3; D is unclear. Germline V gene lookup returns CDR1 SGHRS and CDR2 YFSETQ. The CDR3 extends over 13 amino acids. The germline V and J ends were trimmed by 5 bases and 5 bases, with 12 bases remaining between them.

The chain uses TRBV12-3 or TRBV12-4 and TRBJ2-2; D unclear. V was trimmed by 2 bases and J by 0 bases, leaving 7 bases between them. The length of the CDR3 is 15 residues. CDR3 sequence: CASSLRVPNTGELFF. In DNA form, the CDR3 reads TGTGCCAGCAGTTTACGGGTTCCGAACACCGGGGAGCTGTTTTTT.

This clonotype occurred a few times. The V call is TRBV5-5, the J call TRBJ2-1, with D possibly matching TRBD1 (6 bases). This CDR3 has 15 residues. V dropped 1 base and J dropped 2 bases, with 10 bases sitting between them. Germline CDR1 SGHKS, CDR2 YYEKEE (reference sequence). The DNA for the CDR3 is TGTGCCAGCAGCTTGTCCCAGGGGACCTACAATGAGCAGTTCTTC. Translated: CASSLSQGTYNEQFF.

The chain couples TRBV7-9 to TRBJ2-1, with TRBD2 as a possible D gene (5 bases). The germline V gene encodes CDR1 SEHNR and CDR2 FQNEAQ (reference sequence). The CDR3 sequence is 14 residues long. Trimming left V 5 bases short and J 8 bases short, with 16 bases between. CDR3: CASSATGSVYEQFF. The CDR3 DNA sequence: TGTGCCAGCAGCGCCACTGGGAGCGTGTATGAGCAGTTCTTC.

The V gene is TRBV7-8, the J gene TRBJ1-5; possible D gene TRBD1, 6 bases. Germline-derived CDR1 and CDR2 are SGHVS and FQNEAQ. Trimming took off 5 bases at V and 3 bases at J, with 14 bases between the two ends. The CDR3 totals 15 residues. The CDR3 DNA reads TGTGCCAGCAGCCCCAGTGGGGACACCAATCAGCCCCAGCATTTT. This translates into CASSPSGDTNQPQHF.

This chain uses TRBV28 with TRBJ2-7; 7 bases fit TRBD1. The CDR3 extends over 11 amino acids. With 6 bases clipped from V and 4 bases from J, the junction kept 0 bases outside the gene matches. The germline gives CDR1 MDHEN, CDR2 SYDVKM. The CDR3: CASSRGYEQYV. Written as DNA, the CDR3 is TGTGCCAGCAGCAGGGGGTACGAGCAGTACGTC.

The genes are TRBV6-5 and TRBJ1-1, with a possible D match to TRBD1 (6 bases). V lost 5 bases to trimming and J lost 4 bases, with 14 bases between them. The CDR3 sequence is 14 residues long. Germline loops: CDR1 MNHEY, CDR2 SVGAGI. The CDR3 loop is CASSITGWGTEAFF. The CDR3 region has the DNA TGTGCCAGCAGTATAACAGGGTGGGGCACTGAAGCTTTCTTT.

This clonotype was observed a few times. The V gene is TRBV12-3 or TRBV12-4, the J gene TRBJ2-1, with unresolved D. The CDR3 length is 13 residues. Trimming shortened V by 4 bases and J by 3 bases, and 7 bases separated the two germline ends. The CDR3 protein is CASSSMNYNEQFF. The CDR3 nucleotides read TGTGCCAGCAGTTCGATGAACTACAATGAGCAGTTCTTC.

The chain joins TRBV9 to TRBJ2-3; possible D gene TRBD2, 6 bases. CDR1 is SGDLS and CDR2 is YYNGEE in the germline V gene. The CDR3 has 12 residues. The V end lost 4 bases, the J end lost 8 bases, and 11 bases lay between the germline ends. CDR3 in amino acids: CASSRLVATQYF. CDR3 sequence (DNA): TGTGCCAGCAGCCGACTAGTTGCTACGCAGTATTTT. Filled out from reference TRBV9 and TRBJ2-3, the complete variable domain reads DSGVTQTPKHLITATGQRVTLRCSPRSGDLSVYWYQQSLDQGLQFLIQYYNGEERAKGNILERFSAQQFPDLHSELNLSSLELGDSALYFCASSRLVATQYFGPGTRLTVL.

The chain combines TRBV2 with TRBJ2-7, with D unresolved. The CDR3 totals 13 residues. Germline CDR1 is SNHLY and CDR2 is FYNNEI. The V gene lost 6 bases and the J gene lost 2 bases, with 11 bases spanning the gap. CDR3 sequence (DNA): TGTGCCAGCAGGACGGGCGTTACCTACGAGCAGTACGTC. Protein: CASRTGVTYEQYV.